This T cell receptor beta chain is from a study of identical twins. TCRdb passed the 5' RACE reads through MiXCR, listing each CDR3 protein once. Among about 920,000 distinct CDR3 sequences listed, about 12% were seen once. CDR1 and CDR2 (germline): MNHNS, SASEGT. The CDR3 extends over 14 amino acids. Trimming took 6 bases from V and 9 from J, leaving 21 bases between them. The same sample was also used in a study of yellow fever vaccine responses in identical twins.

Source material: PBMCs. This sequence was found in a woman under 30 in good health. The chain combines TRBV6-1 with TRBJ2-7, with D possibly matching TRBD1 (6 bases). The CDR3: CASSSVGQSALQYF. The CDR3, as DNA: TGTGCCAGCAGCTCCGTAGGACAGTCGGCTCTGCAGTACTTC.